Below, 19 T cell receptor beta chains from the same sample are listed, as sequenced in a study of identical twins. Via MiXCR, TCRdb re-called the 5' RACE reads, giving one row per CDR3 protein. The data hold some 500,000 distinct CDR3 sequences, with roughly an eighth observed a single time. These same data were also listed under a study on yellow fever vaccine responses in identical twins.

Sequencing was carried out using CD4+ T cells sorted from blood. The source is a woman aged 18-29 years in good health.

The chain recombines TRBV7-2 with TRBJ2-5, with a weak D call TRBD2 (6 bases). CDR3 length equals 15 residues. CDR1 and CDR2 from the germline V gene are SGHTA and FQGNSA. V was trimmed by 5 bases and J by 9 bases, leaving 22 bases between them. CDR3 coding DNA: TGTGCCAGCAGCACCGGAAGGACGGCCTCGGGGGCCCAGTACTTC. This sequence encodes CASSTGRTASGAQYF.

This clonotype was seen only a few times. This chain connects TRBV11-2 to TRBJ2-2, with D perhaps given as TRBD1 or TRBD2 (5 bases each). CDR1 is SGHAT, CDR2 FQNNGV, per germline. V lost 0 bases, J lost 5 bases, and 16 bases lay in between. The CDR3 covers 17 residues. In DNA form, the CDR3 reads TGTGCCAGCAGCTTAGATGAAGGGGTTGGAGGAACCGGGGAGCTGTTTTTT. It specifies CASSLDEGVGGTGELFF.

J is TRBJ2-7 and V is TRBV7-2, with D perhaps TRBD1 (6 bases). Trimming stripped 5 bases from V and 2 bases from J, with 16 bases between. Germline V gene sequence: CDR1 SGHTA, CDR2 FQGNSA. The CDR3 runs to 15 residues. The CDR3 DNA sequence: TGTGCCAGCAGCCCCCGGGACACCTATCCCTACGAGCAGTACTTC. Residues: CASSPRDTYPYEQYF.

This clonotype was counted a few times. The junction and the germline gene differ at one end; a read error may be behind it. J is TRBJ2-2 and V is TRBV12-3 or TRBV12-4, with TRBD2 matching 8 bases. CDR3 length: 17 residues. The CDR3 spells CASSLAAGGFVTGELFF. CDR3 nucleotide sequence: TGTGCCAGCAGTCTAGCGGCGGGAGGTTTTGTGACCGGGGAGCTGTTTTTT.

The chain recombines TRBV27 with TRBJ2-1; TRBD1 or TRBD2 may be the D gene (5 bases each). The CDR3 length is 14 residues. Trimming removed 3 bases at V and 4 bases at J, with 10 bases between. The germline CDR1 and CDR2 sequences are MNHEY and SMNVEV (reference sequence). The CDR3 sequence: CASSFPGRYNEQFF. The DNA of the CDR3 is TGTGCCAGCAGTTTTCCGGGACGTTACAATGAGCAGTTCTTC.

The rearrangement links TRBV28 to TRBJ2-7; D may be TRBD1 (6 bases). The CDR3 has 16 amino acids. The V end lost 4 bases, the J end lost 3 bases, and 19 bases lay between the germline ends. CDR1 and CDR2 (germline): MDHEN, SYDVKM. The CDR3 loop reads CASSSIQGMSLYEQYF. The CDR3 DNA follows: TGTGCCAGCAGTTCCATACAGGGAATGAGCCTCTACGAGCAGTACTTC.

This clonotype was counted many times. The rearrangement links TRBV20-1 to TRBJ2-1, with D uncertain. Per germline, CDR1 DFQATT and CDR2 SNEGSKA (reference sequence). Trimming pared 3 bases from V and 7 bases from J, leaving 10 bases between. This CDR3 has 12 amino acids. The CDR3 region has the DNA TGCAGTGCTAGCGGGCTTCAAAATGAGCAGTTCTTC. The encoded protein is CSASGLQNEQFF.

This clonotype appeared a few times. The genes are TRBV6-5 and TRBJ2-7; D is uncertain. V lost 0 bases, J lost 2 bases, and 17 bases lay in between. Germline CDR1 MNHEY, CDR2 SVGAGI. CDR3 length: 17 residues. Written as DNA, the CDR3 is TGTGCCAGCAGTTACTCGATATTTCCTAAATCAACCTACGAGCAGTACTTC. Translation: CASSYSIFPKSTYEQYF.

The CDR3 sequence: CASSYRVGRAAGELFF. In DNA form, the CDR3 reads TGTGCCAGCAGTTACCGGGTCGGGAGGGCCGCCGGGGAGCTGTTTTTT. This chain joins TRBV6-5 and TRBJ2-2, with 8 nucleotides matching TRBD2. V shed 2 bases and J 6 bases; nucleotides not matched to a gene: 8. The CDR3 consists of 16 residues. Germline V gives CDR1 MNHEY, CDR2 SVGAGI.

The V call is TRBV12-3 or TRBV12-4, the J call TRBJ2-3, with D unclear. V was shortened by 0 bases and J by 0 bases, with 7 bases between the two germline ends. This CDR3 is 15 amino acids long. The CDR3 DNA is TGTGCCAGCAGTTTAGCGGCGCTTAGCACAGATACGCAGTATTTT. Translation gives CASSLAALSTDTQYF.

In this sample, this clonotype turned up a few times. The chain carries TRBV12-3 or TRBV12-4 and TRBJ2-7; D may be TRBD1 (6 bases). There are 16 residues in the CDR3. V gave up 3 bases and J gave up 1 base, with 16 bases separating them. The CDR3 here is CASSLGTKRFSYEQYF. The CDR3 DNA follows: TGTGCCAGCAGTTTGGGGACAAAACGGTTTTCCTACGAGCAGTACTTC.

The chain recombines TRBV27 with TRBJ2-7; the D gene is possibly TRBD2 (6 bases). The CDR3 extends over 14 amino acids. The germline gives CDR1 MNHEY, CDR2 SMNVEV (reference sequence). V was pared by 5 bases and J by 1 base, with 12 bases between. The CDR3 coding sequence is TGTGCCAGCAGTCACACGGGACTTTCCTACGAGCAGTACTTC. This translates into CASSHTGLSYEQYF.

This clonotype was seen ten or more times. In nucleotides, the CDR3 is TGTGCCAGCAGCGAACAGGGTAACCAGCCCCAGCATTTT. Amino acids: CASSEQGNQPQHF. The genes are TRBV7-9 and TRBJ1-5, with D perhaps matching TRBD1 (6 bases). Trimming removed 5 bases at V and 7 bases at J, with 12 bases between. The CDR3 consists of 13 residues. Germline CDR1 reads SEHNR; CDR2 reads FQNEAQ (reference sequence). Full variable domain (outside the CDR3, taken from reference TRBV7-9 and TRBJ1-5): DTGVSQNPRHKITKRGQNVTFRCDPISEHNRLYWYRQTLGQGPEFLTYFQNEAQLEKSRLLSDRFSAERPKGSFSTLEIQRTEQGDSAMYLCASSEQGNQPQHFGDGTRLSIL.

This clonotype was observed many times. V is TRBV20-1 and J is TRBJ2-2; a possible D gene is TRBD2 (5 bases). V was trimmed by 0 bases and J by 1 base, leaving 12 bases between them. The CDR3 is 16 amino acids. Germline V gene lookup returns CDR1 DFQATT and CDR2 SNEGSKA (reference sequence). CDR3 coding DNA: TGCAGTGCTAGAGATCCAGCGGAGATGAACACCGGGGAGCTGTTTTTT. Protein: CSARDPAEMNTGELFF.

The chain recombines TRBV12-3 or TRBV12-4 with TRBJ1-1, with no clear D. This CDR3 has 16 residues. V was pared by 3 bases and J by 7 bases, with 21 bases between. The CDR3 nucleotides read TGTGCCAGCAGTTTCCCAGTGGGCTCTGGAAAGGGTGAAGCTTTCTTT. Translation: CASSFPVGSGKGEAFF.

The V gene is TRBV20-1, the J gene TRBJ2-5; D assignment may be TRBD1 or TRBD2 (5 bases each). CDR3 length: 14 amino acids. Germline CDR1 DFQATT, CDR2 SNEGSKA (reference sequence). Trimming cost V 7 bases and J 5 bases, with 20 bases left between them. The CDR3 nucleotides are TGCAGTGTAGTTCGGGGCACCGGCTTGGAGACCCAGTACTTC. It specifies CSVVRGTGLETQYF.

This clonotype occurred a few times. This chain uses TRBV24-1 with TRBJ2-3; TRBD1 matches at 8 bases. Germline V gives CDR1 KGHDR, CDR2 SFDVKD. The CDR3 totals 15 residues. Trimming took 7 bases from V and 2 from J; bases not matched to a gene: 7. The CDR3 loop is CATSKGQEYTDTQYF. The CDR3, as DNA: TGTGCCACCAGCAAGGGACAGGAATACACAGATACGCAGTATTTT.

This clonotype was counted only a few times. This chain joins TRBV5-5 and TRBJ2-7, with TRBD1 identical over 7 bases. CDR1 SGHKS and CDR2 YYEKEE come from the germline V gene (reference sequence). The CDR3 sequence is 15 residues long. V was clipped by 0 bases and J by 4 bases; unmatched bases: 7. CDR3 sequence reads: CASSLGQGPRYEQYF. The CDR3 DNA is TGTGCCAGCAGCTTGGGACAGGGCCCACGTTACGAGCAGTACTTC. The entire variable domain, with the rest obtained from reference TRBV5-5 and TRBJ2-7, is as follows: DAGVTQSPTHLIKTRGQQVTLRCSPISGHKSVSWYQQVLGQGPQFIFQYYEKEERGRGNFPDRFSARQFPNYSSELNVNALLLGDSALYLCASSLGQGPRYEQYFGPGTRLTVT.

This clonotype was picked up many times. The chain combines TRBV12-3 or TRBV12-4 with TRBJ2-1; TRBD1 aligns across 7 bases. The CDR3 length is 16 residues. Losses at the gene ends were 4 bases for V and 4 bases for J; bases not matched to a gene: 10. In nucleotides, the CDR3 is TGTGCCAGCAGTTCCGGCCGGGACAGCCTATACAATGAGCAGTTCTTC. This sequence encodes CASSSGRDSLYNEQFF.